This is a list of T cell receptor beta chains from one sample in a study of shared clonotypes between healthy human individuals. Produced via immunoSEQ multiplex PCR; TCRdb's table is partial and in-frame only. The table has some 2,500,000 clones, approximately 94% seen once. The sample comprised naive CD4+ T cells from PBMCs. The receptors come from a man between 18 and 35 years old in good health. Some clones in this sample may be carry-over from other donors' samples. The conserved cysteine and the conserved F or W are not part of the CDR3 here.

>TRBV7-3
ASSFGSGELF
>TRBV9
ASSPRDLPHEQF
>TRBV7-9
ASSKRGNTEAF
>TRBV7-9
ASSFPGTSGTKETQY
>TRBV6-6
ASSYSTGGLMGYT
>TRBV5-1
ASSLGGQNTEAF
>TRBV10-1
ASSANRAPYEQY
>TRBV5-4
ASSSQGVLSYEQY
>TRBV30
AWSRGSTDTQY
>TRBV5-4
ASSPGGGEYNEQF
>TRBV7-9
ASSFGTGGQPQH
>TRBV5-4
ASSLMATGGYNEQF
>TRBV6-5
ASSSSLAANNEQF
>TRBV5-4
ASSSTNREGYEQY
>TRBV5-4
ASSQPSSYEQY
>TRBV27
ASSLGYSSYEQY
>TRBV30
AWSIGGRVGDIQY
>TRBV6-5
ASGEVGSGNTIY
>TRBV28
ASIGGQETQY
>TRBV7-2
ASSLGNLYEQY
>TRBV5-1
ASSGPGQKETQY
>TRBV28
ASSLWDRNSGNTIY
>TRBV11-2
ASSLVGTGGGNTIY
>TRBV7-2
ASSLRAGGLGTNEKLF
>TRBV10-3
AISEGEGSNQPQH
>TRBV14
ASSQTAYNSPLH
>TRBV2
ASRTGGGSSYEQY
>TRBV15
ATSGLRVLFYNEQF
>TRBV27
ASAGLAGRIEQF
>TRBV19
ASRKGQGAATDTEAF
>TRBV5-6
ASTGAEYEQY
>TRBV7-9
ASSLVSNRGDTGELF
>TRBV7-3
ASSRTGGVSGNTIY
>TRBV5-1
ASSLAWGLASCDEQF